These 19 T cell receptor beta chains share one sample of origin, sequenced in a study of T-cell memory formation after mild COVID-19. MiXCR, run by TCRdb on the 5' RACE reads, gives a single entry per CDR3 protein. The sample has just over 150,000 distinct CDR3 sequences; 25% to 40% are singletons. Sequences were obtained from PBMCs or a T cell subset sorted from them (not recorded which). The origin of the receptors is an adult woman who had mild COVID-19 (a few samples of this study predate the infection). Cell type and time point are not known.

The chain links TRBV5-1 to TRBJ1-1, with a weak D call TRBD1 (6 bases). Germline V gives CDR1 SGHRS, CDR2 YFSETQ. The V end was cut by 3 bases, the J end by 3 bases, with 15 bases between. CDR3 length: 15 amino acids. Written as DNA, the CDR3 is TGCGCCAGCAGCTCACGTACAGGGACTTACACTGAAGCTTTCTTT. Amino acid sequence: CASSSRTGTYTEAFF.

This clonotype was counted between two and nine times. The chain recombines TRBV6-2 or TRBV6-3 with TRBJ2-7; D ambiguous. The CDR3 runs to 15 residues. CDR1 and CDR2 from the germline V gene are MNHEY and SVGEGT. V shed 5 bases and J shed 2 bases, with 16 bases lying between them. The CDR3 protein is CASSRPSVGAYEQYF. The DNA of the CDR3 is TGTGCCAGCAGTCGGCCGTCAGTAGGAGCCTACGAGCAGTACTTC.

The J gene is TRBJ1-4, the V gene TRBV20-1; 7 nucleotides line up with TRBD1. The V and J ends lost 5 bases and 8 bases, in that order; junction bases with no gene match: 8. Per the germline V gene, CDR1 is DFQATT and CDR2 is SNEGSKA (reference sequence). The CDR3 runs to 13 residues. The CDR3: CSAVDREGEKLFF. In DNA form, the CDR3 reads TGCAGTGCTGTCGACAGGGAGGGGGAAAAACTGTTTTTT.

This clonotype was seen only a few times. The rearrangement uses TRBV6-4 and TRBJ2-1; 10 nucleotides match TRBD2. CDR1 and CDR2 (germline): MRHNA, SNTAGT. The length of the CDR3 is 16 residues. Germline trimming cut 5 bases from V and 0 bases from J; bases unmatched to any gene: 4. CDR3 DNA sequence: TGTGCCAGCAGTTACCTAGCGGGGGACTCCTACAATGAGCAGTTCTTC. Translating it yields CASSYLAGDSYNEQFF.

The V gene is TRBV20-1, the J gene TRBJ2-1; 8 bases align to TRBD2. The V gene's germline CDR1 is DFQATT and CDR2 SNEGSKA (reference sequence). The CDR3 has 16 residues. V was clipped by 0 bases and J by 0 bases; unmatched bases: 4. CDR3 sequence: CSARDPGGPSYNEQFF. CDR3 nucleotide sequence: TGCAGTGCTAGAGATCCGGGAGGGCCCTCCTACAATGAGCAGTTCTTC.

The chain uses TRBV13 and TRBJ2-5, with 9 bases that match TRBD1. This CDR3 region has 14 residues. With V trimmed by 5 bases and J by 5 bases, 6 bases remained unmatched. The germline CDR1 and CDR2 sequences are PRHDT and FYEKMQ (reference sequence). The CDR3 DNA sequence: TGTGCCAGCAGCCAGACAGGGGGTGTGGAGACCCAGTACTTC. It specifies CASSQTGGVETQYF. The whole variable domain, remainder taken from reference TRBV13 and TRBJ2-5, is AAGVIQSPRHLIKEKRETATLKCYPIPRHDTVYWYQQGPGQDPQFLISFYEKMQSDKGSIPDRFSAQQFSDYHSELNMSSLELGDSALYFCASSQTGGVETQYFGPGTRLLVL.

This clonotype has a handful of counts. This sequence joins TRBV7-2 and TRBJ2-1; D is perhaps TRBD2 (7 bases). Trimming stripped 1 base from V and 4 bases from J, with 20 bases between. The germline V gene has CDR1 SGHTA and CDR2 FQGNSA. The CDR3 sequence is 18 residues long. CDR3 residues: CASSLVGGAGALYNEQFF. The CDR3 DNA reads as TGTGCCAGCAGCTTAGTCGGAGGGGCGGGGGCCCTATACAATGAGCAGTTCTTC.

This clonotype was detected only a few times. The V gene is TRBV7-9, the J gene TRBJ1-6; D unresolved. Trimming left V 2 bases short and J 10 bases short, with 15 bases between. Germline V gene lookup returns CDR1 SEHNR and CDR2 FQNEAQ (reference sequence). This CDR3 region has 15 residues. As DNA, the CDR3 is TGTGCCAGCAGCTTAAGTCTCGCAGGAGGATCACCCCTCCACTTT. This codes for CASSLSLAGGSPLHF.

The chain is built from TRBV4-2 and TRBJ2-2; maybe TRBD1 (5 bases). This CDR3 has 16 residues. Germline CDR1 is LGHNA and CDR2 is YNFKEQ. The V and J ends lost 4 bases and 6 bases respectively, with 18 bases between them. The CDR3 nucleotides are TGTGCCAGCAGCCCCAGGTTTGGGGCGTACGCCGGGGAGCTGTTTTTT. Protein sequence: CASSPRFGAYAGELFF.

This chain uses TRBV4-2 with TRBJ1-1; 7 positions match TRBD1. V lost 0 bases to trimming and J lost 2 bases; unmatched junction nucleotides: 12. The CDR3 runs 18 residues. Germline CDR1 LGHNA, CDR2 YNFKEQ. The CDR3 DNA sequence: TGTGCCAGCAGCCAAGAAGTGACAGGGAAGAGGTTTAACACTGAAGCTTTCTTT. Its protein is CASSQEVTGKRFNTEAFF.

This clonotype appeared a few times. The V and J genes are TRBV6-6 and TRBJ2-2; no clear D gene. This CDR3 spans 13 amino acids. V lost 2 bases, J lost 2 bases, and 3 bases lay in between. The germline CDR1 and CDR2 sequences are MNHNY and SVGAGI (reference sequence). This CDR3 reads CASSYPNTGELFF. Written as DNA, the CDR3 is TGTGCCAGCAGTTACCCCAACACCGGGGAGCTGTTTTTT.

The chain recombines TRBV19 with TRBJ2-1; 13 bases are shared with TRBD2. The CDR3 has 16 residues. In germline, CDR1 is LNHDA, CDR2 SQIVND (reference sequence). The V and J ends lost 7 bases and 7 bases, in that order; junction bases with no gene match: 10. CDR3 amino acids: CASMGGLAGLRNEQFF. For the CDR3, the DNA is TGTGCCAGTATGGGGGGACTAGCGGGACTAAGGAATGAGCAGTTCTTC. Full variable domain (rest looked up from reference TRBV19 and TRBJ2-1): DGGITQSPKYLFRKEGQNVTLSCEQNLNHDAMYWYRQDPGQGLRLIYYSQIVNDFQKGDIAEGYSVSREKKESFPLTVTSAQKNPTAFYLCASMGGLAGLRNEQFFGPGTRLTVL.

The chain recombines TRBV7-2 with TRBJ2-4; 8 bases agree with TRBD2. Germline V CDR1 and CDR2: SGHTA, FQGNSA. CDR3 length: 15 residues. J gave up 3 bases and V 3 bases, and 4 bases lay outside the gene matches. The CDR3, as DNA: TGTGCCAGCAGCTTTACGGGAGGGAACAAAAACATTCAGTACTTC. Its protein product is CASSFTGGNKNIQYF.

This clonotype has just a few counts. V is TRBV11-2 and J is TRBJ2-7; 7 bases line up with TRBD2. The CDR3 loop spans 15 amino acids. The junction had 12 bases not matched to a gene; V was cut back by 5 bases and J by 5 bases. CDR1 SGHAT and CDR2 FQNNGV come from the germline V gene. CDR3 bases: TGTGCCAGCAGCACGCAGATGGGGGGGTACCACGAGCAGTACTTC. As protein: CASSTQMGGYHEQYF.

This clonotype was seen a handful of times. The chain joins TRBV5-1 to TRBJ2-5, with 15 bases aligning to TRBD2. Per the germline V gene, CDR1 is SGHRS and CDR2 is YFSETQ. The CDR3 runs to 17 residues. V trimming: 4 bases; J trimming: 0 bases; junction bases outside the gene matches: 4. CDR3 in DNA: TGCGCCAGCAGCCCCGGACTAGCGGGGGGGTACCAAGAGACCCAGTACTTC. Protein product: CASSPGLAGGYQETQYF.

This chain links TRBV9 with TRBJ2-5; D gene uncertain. From germline, CDR1 is SGDLS and CDR2 YYNGEE. The CDR3 has 16 residues. Trimming took 3 bases from V and 5 from J, leaving 20 bases between them. In DNA form, the CDR3 reads TGTGCCAGCAGCGCCGCCTGGGGTAGCTTGGTGGAGACCCAGTACTTC. Translated, it gives CASSAAWGSLVETQYF.

V usage is TRBV12-3 or TRBV12-4 and J usage is TRBJ2-7; D is ambiguous. CDR3 length: 15 amino acids. The V end lost 3 bases, the J end lost 0 bases, and 12 bases lay between the germline ends. CDR3: CASSFPGASSYEQYF. The CDR3 coding sequence is TGTGCCAGCAGTTTTCCAGGAGCTAGCTCCTACGAGCAGTACTTC.

This clonotype was found a few times. The genes are TRBV2 and TRBJ2-1, with 14 bases aligning to TRBD2. The CDR3 has 14 residues. Germline CDR1 SNHLY, CDR2 FYNNEI. The junction had 5 bases not matched to a gene; V was cut back by 3 bases and J by 13 bases. The CDR3 region is CASSDIGLAGGQFF. The CDR3, as DNA: TGTGCCAGCAGTGATATTGGACTAGCGGGAGGTCAGTTCTTC.

This clonotype was counted between two and nine times. The chain couples TRBV7-6 to TRBJ2-1; 12 nucleotides agree with TRBD2. This CDR3 is built from 16 residues. With V trimmed by 5 bases and J by 7 bases, 9 bases remained unmatched. CDR1 and CDR2 from the germline V gene are SGHVS and FNYEAQ. The CDR3 DNA sequence: TGTGCCAGCAGCCCAAGACTAGCGGGAGAACGGAATGAGCAGTTCTTC. The encoded protein is CASSPRLAGERNEQFF.